The 10 T cell receptor beta chains presented below share a single source sample, sequenced in a study of Graves' ophthalmopathy and Graves' hyperthyroidism. RNA transcripts provided the template for amplifying TCR beta CDR3 regions. RT-PCR in the first round used HTBI primers; a second-round multiplex PCR followed. TCRdb called the multiplex PCR reads again in MiXCR, with one record for every CDR3 protein. The sample carries about 200,000 distinct CDR3 sequences, 25% to 30% recorded once. The specimen sequenced was peripheral blood. These receptors were taken from a man in his fifties with Graves' ophthalmopathy.

The rearrangement joins TRBV11-2 to TRBJ2-2; no firm D call. The CDR3 is made up of 15 amino acids. Germline V gene sequence: CDR1 SGHAT, CDR2 FQNNGV. The V gene lost 5 bases and the J gene lost 4 bases, with 14 bases spanning the gap. CDR3 sequence reads: CASSPRGPRTGELFF. CDR3 sequence (DNA): TGTGCCAGCAGCCCCCGTGGGCCTCGCACCGGGGAGCTGTTTTTT.

This clonotype was counted ten times or more. The chain links TRBV6-1 to TRBJ2-7; no firm D call. Per germline, CDR1 MNHNS and CDR2 SASEGT. CDR3 size: 12 residues. V lost 6 bases and J lost 2, with 8 bases in between. DNA of the CDR3: TGTGCCAGCAGAAGCCCCCCCTACGAGCAGTACTTC. Its protein product is CASRSPPYEQYF.

There are many counts of this clonotype. The J gene is TRBJ2-5, the V gene TRBV15; possible D gene TRBD2, 7 bases. V lost 3 bases and J 5 bases, leaving 16 bases between the germline ends. CDR3 length equals 15 residues. The germline gives CDR1 LNHNV, CDR2 YYDKDF (reference sequence). CDR3 in DNA: TGTGCCACCAGCAGGGGTAGAGGGGGGGCCGAGACCCAGTACTTC. Its protein product is CATSRGRGGAETQYF. Drawing the rest from reference TRBV15 and TRBJ2-5, the complete variable domain is DAMVIQNPRYQVTQFGKPVTLSCSQTLNHNVMYWYQQKSSQAPKLLFHYYDKDFNNEADTPDNFQSRRPNTSFCFLDIRSPGLGDTAMYLCATSRGRGGAETQYFGPGTRLLVL.

This clonotype was recorded at least ten times. The rearrangement links TRBV7-2 to TRBJ1-2; 10 positions agree with TRBD1. The germline V gene has CDR1 SGHTA and CDR2 FQGNSA. This CDR3 has 13 residues. J was trimmed by 3 bases and V by 5 bases; bases with no gene match: 0. In DNA, the CDR3 is TGTGCCAGCAGCGGGACAGGGGACTATGGCTACACCTTC. This sequence encodes CASSGTGDYGYTF.

This clonotype was counted a few times. The chain links TRBV19 to TRBJ1-5; D remains unclear. The germline V gene has CDR1 LNHDA and CDR2 SQIVND (reference sequence). Trimming stripped 9 bases from V and 0 bases from J, with 12 bases between. The CDR3 has 14 residues. The CDR3: CASRESSSNQPQHF. The CDR3 nucleotides are TGTGCCAGCCGTGAATCGAGTAGCAATCAGCCCCAGCATTTT.

This clonotype was observed at least ten times. This chain connects TRBV4-1 to TRBJ1-5, with D possibly TRBD1 on 6 matching bases. CDR3 length: 14 residues. V gave up 1 base and J gave up 7 bases, with 11 bases separating them. Germline V lookup: CDR1 MGHRA, CDR2 YSYEKL. The DNA for the CDR3 is TGCGCCAGCAGCCAAGCAGGAGGGGGACAGCCCCAGCATTTT. This sequence encodes CASSQAGGGQPQHF.

The chain has TRBV4-2 and TRBJ1-2; 9 bases are shared with TRBD1. In germline, CDR1 is LGHNA, CDR2 YNFKEQ. This CDR3 spans 14 amino acids. After removal of 3 bases from V and 3 bases from J, the junction contained 2 bases not matched to a gene. CDR3: CASSQRQGDYGYTF. The CDR3 region has the DNA TGTGCCAGCAGCCAGAGACAGGGGGACTATGGCTACACCTTC.

This clonotype appeared once. The rearrangement uses TRBV12-3 or TRBV12-4 and TRBJ1-2, with 9 bases fitting TRBD1. Germline trimming cut 5 bases from V and 4 bases from J; bases unmatched to any gene: 5. This CDR3 is 14 amino acids long. The CDR3, as DNA: TGTGCCAGCAGTACCGGGACAGGGTCCTATGGCTACACCTTC. Translating it yields CASSTGTGSYGYTF.

The rearrangement links TRBV7-8 to TRBJ2-7, with TRBD1 matching over 8 bases. The CDR3 extends over 16 amino acids. Germline trimming cut 2 bases from V and 5 bases from J; bases unmatched to any gene: 11. From germline, CDR1 is SGHVS and CDR2 FQNEAQ. The CDR3 nucleotides read TGTGCCAGCAGCTTATTACCGGGACAGGTGGCAAACGAGCAGTACTTC. Translating gives CASSLLPGQVANEQYF.

The chain combines TRBV6-1 with TRBJ2-7, with D unresolved. Germline CDR1 and CDR2: MNHNS and SASEGT. The V end was cut by 7 bases, the J end by 0 bases, with 10 bases between. The CDR3 contains 13 residues. CDR3 in amino acids: CASTRPSSYEQYF. DNA of the CDR3: TGTGCCAGCACGCGCCCCAGCTCCTACGAGCAGTACTTC.